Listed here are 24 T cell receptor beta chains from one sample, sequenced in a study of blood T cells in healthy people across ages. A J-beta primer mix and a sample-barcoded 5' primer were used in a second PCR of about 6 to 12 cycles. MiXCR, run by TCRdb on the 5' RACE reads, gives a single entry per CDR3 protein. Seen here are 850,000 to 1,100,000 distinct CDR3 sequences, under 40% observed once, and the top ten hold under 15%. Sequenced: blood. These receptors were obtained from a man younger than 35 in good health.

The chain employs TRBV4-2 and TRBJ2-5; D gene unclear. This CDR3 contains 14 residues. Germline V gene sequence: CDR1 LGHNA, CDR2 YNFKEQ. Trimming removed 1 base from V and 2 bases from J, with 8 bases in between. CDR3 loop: CASSQVQVQETQYF. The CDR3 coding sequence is TGTGCCAGCAGCCAAGTACAAGTTCAAGAGACCCAGTACTTC.

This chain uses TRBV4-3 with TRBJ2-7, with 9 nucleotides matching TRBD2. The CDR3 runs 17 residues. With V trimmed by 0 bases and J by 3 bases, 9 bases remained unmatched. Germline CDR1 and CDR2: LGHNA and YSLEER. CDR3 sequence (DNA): TGCGCCAGCAGCCAAGATTGGCGGGGGGGCCTTTTCTACGAGCAGTACTTC. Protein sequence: CASSQDWRGGLFYEQYF.

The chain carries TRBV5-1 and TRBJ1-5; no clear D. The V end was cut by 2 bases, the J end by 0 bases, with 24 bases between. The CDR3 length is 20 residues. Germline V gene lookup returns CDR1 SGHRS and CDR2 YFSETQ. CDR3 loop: CASSFKKNLDLPHSNQPQHF. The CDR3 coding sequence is TGCGCCAGCAGCTTTAAAAAAAACCTAGACCTCCCGCATAGCAATCAGCCCCAGCATTTT.

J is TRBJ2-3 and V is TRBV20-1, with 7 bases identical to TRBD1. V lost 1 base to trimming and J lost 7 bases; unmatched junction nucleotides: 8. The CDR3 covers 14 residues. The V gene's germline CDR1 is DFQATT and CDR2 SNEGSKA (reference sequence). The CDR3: CSARGSTGPNTQYF. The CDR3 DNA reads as TGCAGTGCTAGAGGCTCGACAGGGCCGAATACGCAGTATTTT.

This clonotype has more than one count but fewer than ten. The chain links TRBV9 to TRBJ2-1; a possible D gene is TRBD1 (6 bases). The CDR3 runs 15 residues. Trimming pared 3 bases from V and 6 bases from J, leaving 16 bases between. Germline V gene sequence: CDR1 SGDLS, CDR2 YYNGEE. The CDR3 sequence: CASSARDTSVNEQFF. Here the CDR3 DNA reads TGTGCCAGCAGCGCCCGGGACACGAGTGTCAATGAGCAGTTCTTC.

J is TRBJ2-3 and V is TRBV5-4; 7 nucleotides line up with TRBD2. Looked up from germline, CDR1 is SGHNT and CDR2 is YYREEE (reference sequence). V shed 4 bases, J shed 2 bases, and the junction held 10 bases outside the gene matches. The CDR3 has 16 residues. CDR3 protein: CASSPEAGEATDTQYF. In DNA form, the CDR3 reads TGTGCCAGCAGCCCTGAGGCGGGGGAAGCCACAGATACGCAGTATTTT. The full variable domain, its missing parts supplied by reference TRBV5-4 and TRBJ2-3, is ETGVTQSPTHLIKTRGQQVTLRCSSQSGHNTVSWYQQALGQGPQFIFQYYREEENGRGNFPPRFSGLQFPNYSSELNVNALELDDSALYLCASSPEAGEATDTQYFGPGTRLTVL.

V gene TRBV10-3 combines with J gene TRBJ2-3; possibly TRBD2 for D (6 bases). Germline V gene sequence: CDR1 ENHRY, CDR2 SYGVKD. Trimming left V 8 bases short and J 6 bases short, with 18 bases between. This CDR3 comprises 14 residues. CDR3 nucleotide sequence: TGTGCCATCGCGGTAGAGAGCGGGTGGGATACGCAGTATTTT. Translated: CAIAVESGWDTQYF.

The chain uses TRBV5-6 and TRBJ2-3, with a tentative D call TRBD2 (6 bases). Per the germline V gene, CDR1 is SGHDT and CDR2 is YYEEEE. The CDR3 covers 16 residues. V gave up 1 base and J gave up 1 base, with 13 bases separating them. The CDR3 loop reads CASSLSFSGGTDTQYF. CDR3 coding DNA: TGTGCCAGCAGCTTGTCCTTCTCGGGGGGCACAGATACGCAGTATTTT.

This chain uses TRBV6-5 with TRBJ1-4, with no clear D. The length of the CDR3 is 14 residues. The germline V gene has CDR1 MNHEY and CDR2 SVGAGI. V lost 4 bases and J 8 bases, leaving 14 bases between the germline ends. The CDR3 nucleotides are TGTGCCAGCAGTTTAAACGGCGGGGAGGAAAAACTGTTTTTT. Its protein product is CASSLNGGEEKLFF.

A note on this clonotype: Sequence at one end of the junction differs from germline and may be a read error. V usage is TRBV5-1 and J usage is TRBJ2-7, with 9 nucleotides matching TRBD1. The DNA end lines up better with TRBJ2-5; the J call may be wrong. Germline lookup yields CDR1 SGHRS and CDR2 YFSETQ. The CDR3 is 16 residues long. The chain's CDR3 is CASSPTGQGYSKTQYF. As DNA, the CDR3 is TGTGCCAGCAGCCCGACGGGACAGGGTTATTCGAAGACCCAGTACTTC.

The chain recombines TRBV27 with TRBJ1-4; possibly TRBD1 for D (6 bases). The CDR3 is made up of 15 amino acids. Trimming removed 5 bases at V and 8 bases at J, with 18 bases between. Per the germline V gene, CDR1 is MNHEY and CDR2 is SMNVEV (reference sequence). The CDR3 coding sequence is TGTGCCAGCAGTACGATCCCGGAGGGGGGGGAAAAACTGTTTTTT. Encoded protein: CASSTIPEGGEKLFF.

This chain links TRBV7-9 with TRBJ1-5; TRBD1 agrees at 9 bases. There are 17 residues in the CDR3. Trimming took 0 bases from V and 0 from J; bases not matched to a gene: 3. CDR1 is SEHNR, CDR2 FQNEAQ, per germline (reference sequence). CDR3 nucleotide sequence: TGTGCCAGCAGCTTAGCGGGGACAGGGAGTAGCAATCAGCCCCAGCATTTT. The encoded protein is CASSLAGTGSSNQPQHF.

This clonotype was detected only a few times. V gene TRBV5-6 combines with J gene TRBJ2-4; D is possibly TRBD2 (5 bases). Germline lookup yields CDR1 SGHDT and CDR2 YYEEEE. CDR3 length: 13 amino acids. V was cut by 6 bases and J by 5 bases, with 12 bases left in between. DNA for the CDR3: TGTGCCAGCAATGCGGGTACCGAAAACATTCAGTACTTC. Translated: CASNAGTENIQYF. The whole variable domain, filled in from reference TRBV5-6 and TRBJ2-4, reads DAGVTQSPTHLIKTRGQQVTLRCSPKSGHDTVSWYQQALGQGPQFIFQYYEEEERQRGNFPDRFSGHQFPNYSSELNVNALLLGDSALYLCASNAGTENIQYFGAGTRLSVL.

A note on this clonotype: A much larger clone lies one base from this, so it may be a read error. The CDR3 region has the DNA TGTGCCACCGGTGATTTCGGGGGACACACAGCTCAACTAGCCAAAAACATTCAGTACTTC. Translated: CATGDFGGHTAQLAKNIQYF. V gene TRBV24-1 combines with J gene TRBJ2-4, with D perhaps being TRBD1 or TRBD2 (6 bases each). Germline V gives CDR1 KGHDR, CDR2 SFDVKD. CDR3 size: 20 residues.

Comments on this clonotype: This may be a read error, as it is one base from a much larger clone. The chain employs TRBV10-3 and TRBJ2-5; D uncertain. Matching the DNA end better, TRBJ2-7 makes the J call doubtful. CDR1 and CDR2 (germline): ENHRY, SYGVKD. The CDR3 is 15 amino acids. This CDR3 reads CAISEAAKGFYEQYF. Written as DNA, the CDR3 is TGTGCCATCAGTGAGGCGGCAAAGGGATTCTACGAGCAGTACTTC.

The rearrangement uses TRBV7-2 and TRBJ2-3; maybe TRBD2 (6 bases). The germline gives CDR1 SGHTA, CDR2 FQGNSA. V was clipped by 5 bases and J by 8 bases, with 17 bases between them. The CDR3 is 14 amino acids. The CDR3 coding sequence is TGTGCCAGCAGCCGAACGACTAGTACGGGTACGCAGTATTTT. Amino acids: CASSRTTSTGTQYF.

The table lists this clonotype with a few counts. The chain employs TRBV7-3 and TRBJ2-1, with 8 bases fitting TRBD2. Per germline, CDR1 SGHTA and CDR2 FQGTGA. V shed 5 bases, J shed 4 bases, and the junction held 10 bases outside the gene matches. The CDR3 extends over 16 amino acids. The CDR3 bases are TGTGCCAGCAGCCCCTCTACTAGCGGATCATACAATGAGCAGTTCTTC. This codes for CASSPSTSGSYNEQFF.

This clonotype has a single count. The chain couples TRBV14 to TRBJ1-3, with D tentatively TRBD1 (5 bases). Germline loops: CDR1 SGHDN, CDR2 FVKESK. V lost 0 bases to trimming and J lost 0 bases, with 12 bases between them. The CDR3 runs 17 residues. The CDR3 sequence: CASSQDFWGISGNTIYF. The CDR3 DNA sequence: TGTGCCAGCAGCCAAGATTTTTGGGGGATCTCTGGAAACACCATATATTTT.

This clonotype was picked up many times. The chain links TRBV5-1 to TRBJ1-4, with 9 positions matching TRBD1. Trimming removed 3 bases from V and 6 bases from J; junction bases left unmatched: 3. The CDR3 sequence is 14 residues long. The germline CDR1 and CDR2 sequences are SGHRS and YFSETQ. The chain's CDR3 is CASSSGQGDEKLFF. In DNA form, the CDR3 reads TGCGCCAGCAGCTCGGGACAGGGAGATGAAAAACTGTTTTTT. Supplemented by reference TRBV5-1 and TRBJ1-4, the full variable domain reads KAGVTQTPRYLIKTRGQQVTLSCSPISGHRSVSWYQQTPGQGLQFLFEYFSETQRNKGNFPGRFSGRQFSNSRSEMNVSTLELGDSALYLCASSSGQGDEKLFFGSGTQLSVL.

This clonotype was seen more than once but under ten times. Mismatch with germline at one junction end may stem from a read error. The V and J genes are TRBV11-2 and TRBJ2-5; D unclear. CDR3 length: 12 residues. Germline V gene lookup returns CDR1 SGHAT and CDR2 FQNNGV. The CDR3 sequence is CASSGPQKTQYF. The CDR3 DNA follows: TGTGCCAGCAGCGGGCCCCAAAAGACCCAGTACTTC.

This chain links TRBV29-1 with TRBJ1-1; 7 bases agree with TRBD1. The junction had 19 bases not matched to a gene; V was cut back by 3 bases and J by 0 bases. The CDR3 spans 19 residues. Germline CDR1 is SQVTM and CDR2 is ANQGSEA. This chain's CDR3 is CSVEGLGGDRVTLNTEAFF. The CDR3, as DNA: TGCAGCGTTGAGGGATTAGGGGGAGACAGGGTAACGTTGAACACTGAAGCTTTCTTT.

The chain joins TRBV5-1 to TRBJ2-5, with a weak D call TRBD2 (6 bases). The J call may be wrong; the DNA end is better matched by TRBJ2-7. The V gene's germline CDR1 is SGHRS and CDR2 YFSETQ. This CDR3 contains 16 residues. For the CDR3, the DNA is TGCGCCAGCAGCTTGTGGGGGGAGGCAGGTACCCACGAGCAGTACTTC. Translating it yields CASSLWGEAGTHEQYF.

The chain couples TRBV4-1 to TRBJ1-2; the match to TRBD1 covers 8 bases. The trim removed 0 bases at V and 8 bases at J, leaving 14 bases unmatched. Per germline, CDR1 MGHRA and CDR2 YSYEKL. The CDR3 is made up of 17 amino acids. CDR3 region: CASSQDDADRGLAGYTF. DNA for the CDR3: TGCGCCAGCAGCCAAGATGACGCTGACAGGGGCTTGGCGGGCTACACCTTC.

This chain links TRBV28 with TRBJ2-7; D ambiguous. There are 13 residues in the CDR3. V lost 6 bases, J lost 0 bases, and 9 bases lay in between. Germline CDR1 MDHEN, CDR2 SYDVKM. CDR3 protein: CASRRSSSYEQYF. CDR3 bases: TGTGCCAGCAGGAGGAGCAGCTCCTACGAGCAGTACTTC.